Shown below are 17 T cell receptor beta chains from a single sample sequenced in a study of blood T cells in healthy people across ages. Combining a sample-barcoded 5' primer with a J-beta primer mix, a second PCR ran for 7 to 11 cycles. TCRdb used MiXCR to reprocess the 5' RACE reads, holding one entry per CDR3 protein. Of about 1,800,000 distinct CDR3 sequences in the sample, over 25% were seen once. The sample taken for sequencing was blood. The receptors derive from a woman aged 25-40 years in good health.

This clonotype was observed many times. This CDR3 reads CASSHDRGYTF. The DNA of the CDR3 is TGTGCCAGCAGCCACGACAGGGGCTACACCTTC. The chain couples TRBV6-2 or TRBV6-3 to TRBJ1-2, with D perhaps TRBD1 (6 bases). The CDR3 is 11 amino acids. V was clipped by 6 bases and J by 8 bases, with 10 bases between them. The germline V gene has CDR1 MNHEY and CDR2 SVGEGT.

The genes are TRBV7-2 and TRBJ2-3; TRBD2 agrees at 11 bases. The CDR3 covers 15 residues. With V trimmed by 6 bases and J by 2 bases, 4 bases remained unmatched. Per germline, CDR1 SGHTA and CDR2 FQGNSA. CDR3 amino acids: CTSSQLAGATDTQYF. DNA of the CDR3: TGTACCAGCAGTCAACTAGCGGGGGCCACAGATACGCAGTATTTT.

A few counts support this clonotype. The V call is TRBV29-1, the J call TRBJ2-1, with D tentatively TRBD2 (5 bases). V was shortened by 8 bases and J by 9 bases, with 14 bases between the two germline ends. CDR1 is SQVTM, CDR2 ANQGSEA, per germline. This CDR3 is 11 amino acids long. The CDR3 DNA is TGCAGCTACTCCCGAGGGCTTGAGCAGTTCTTC. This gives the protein CSYSRGLEQFF.

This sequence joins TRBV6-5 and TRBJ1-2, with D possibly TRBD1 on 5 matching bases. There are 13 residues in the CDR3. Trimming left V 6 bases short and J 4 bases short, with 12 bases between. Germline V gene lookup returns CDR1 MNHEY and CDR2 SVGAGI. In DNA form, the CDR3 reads TGTGCCAGCAGGCTGGGACGGAGCTATGGCTACACCTTC. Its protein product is CASRLGRSYGYTF.

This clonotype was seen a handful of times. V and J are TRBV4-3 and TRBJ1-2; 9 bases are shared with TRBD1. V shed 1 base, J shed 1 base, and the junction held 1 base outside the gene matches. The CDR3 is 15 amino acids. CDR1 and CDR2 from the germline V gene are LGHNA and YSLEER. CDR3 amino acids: CASSQGQGVNYGYTF. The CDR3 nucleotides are TGCGCCAGCAGCCAAGGACAGGGGGTTAACTATGGCTACACCTTC.

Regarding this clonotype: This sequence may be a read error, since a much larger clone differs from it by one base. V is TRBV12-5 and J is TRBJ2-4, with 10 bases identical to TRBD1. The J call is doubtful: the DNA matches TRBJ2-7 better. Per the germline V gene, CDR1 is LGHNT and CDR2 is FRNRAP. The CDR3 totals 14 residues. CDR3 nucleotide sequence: TGTGCTAGTGGGTCGACAGGGGGCGGCTGCGAGCAGTACTTC. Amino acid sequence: CASGSTGGGCEQYF.

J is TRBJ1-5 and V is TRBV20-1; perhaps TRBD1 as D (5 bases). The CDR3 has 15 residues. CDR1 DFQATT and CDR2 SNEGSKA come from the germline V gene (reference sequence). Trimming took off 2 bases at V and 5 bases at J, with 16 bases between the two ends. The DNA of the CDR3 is TGCAGTGCTAGATTCCCGGGACGGAGTGATCAGCCCCAGCATTTT. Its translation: CSARFPGRSDQPQHF.

In DNA form, the CDR3 reads TGTGCCAGCAGCCCTGGACAGTCCGGGGAGCTGTTTTTT. This codes for CASSPGQSGELFF. V usage is TRBV3-1 and J usage is TRBJ2-2; a possible D gene is TRBD1 (6 bases). The germline V gene encodes CDR1 LGHDT and CDR2 YNNKEL (reference sequence). The CDR3 is 13 amino acids. V was clipped by 4 bases and J by 6 bases, with 9 bases between them.

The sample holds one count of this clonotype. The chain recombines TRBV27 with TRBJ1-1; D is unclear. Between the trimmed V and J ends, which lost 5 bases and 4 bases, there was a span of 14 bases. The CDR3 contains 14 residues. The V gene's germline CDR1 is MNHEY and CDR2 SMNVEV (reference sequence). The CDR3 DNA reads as TGTGCCAGCAGTCTTAGGTTCGGGAGCACTGAAGCTTTCTTT. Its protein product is CASSLRFGSTEAFF.

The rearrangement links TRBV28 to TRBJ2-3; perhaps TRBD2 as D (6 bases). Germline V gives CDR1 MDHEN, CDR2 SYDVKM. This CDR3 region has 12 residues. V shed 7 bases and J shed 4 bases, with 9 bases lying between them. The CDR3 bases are TGTGCCAGCAACTGGGGGGCAGATACGCAGTATTTT. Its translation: CASNWGADTQYF.

CDR3 residues: CASSLGTSMYGQFF. The CDR3 DNA is TGTGCCAGCAGCCTTGGGACTAGCATGTATGGGCAGTTCTTC. The V and J genes are TRBV7-6 and TRBJ2-1; 9 positions agree with TRBD2. V lost 5 bases to trimming and J lost 12 bases; unmatched junction nucleotides: 11. CDR1 and CDR2 from the germline V gene are SGHVS and FNYEAQ. CDR3 length equals 14 residues.

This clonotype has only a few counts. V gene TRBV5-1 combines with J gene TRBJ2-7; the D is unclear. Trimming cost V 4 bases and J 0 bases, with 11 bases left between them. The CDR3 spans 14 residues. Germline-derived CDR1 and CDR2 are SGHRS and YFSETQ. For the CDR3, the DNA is TGCGCCAGCAGCCTCGACATAAGCTCCTACGAGCAGTACTTC. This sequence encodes CASSLDISSYEQYF.

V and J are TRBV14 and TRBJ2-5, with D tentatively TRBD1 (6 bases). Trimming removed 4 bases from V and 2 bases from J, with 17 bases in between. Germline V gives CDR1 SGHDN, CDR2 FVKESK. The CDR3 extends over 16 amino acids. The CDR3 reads CASSLSRTVVQETQYF. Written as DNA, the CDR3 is TGTGCCAGCAGCCTCTCCAGGACAGTGGTACAAGAGACCCAGTACTTC.

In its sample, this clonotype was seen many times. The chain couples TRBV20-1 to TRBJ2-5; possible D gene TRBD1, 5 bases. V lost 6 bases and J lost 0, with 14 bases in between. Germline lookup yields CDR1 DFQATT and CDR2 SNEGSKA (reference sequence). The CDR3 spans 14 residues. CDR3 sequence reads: CSAPGAGYQETQYF. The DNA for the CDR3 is TGCAGTGCCCCCGGCGCAGGGTACCAAGAGACCCAGTACTTC.

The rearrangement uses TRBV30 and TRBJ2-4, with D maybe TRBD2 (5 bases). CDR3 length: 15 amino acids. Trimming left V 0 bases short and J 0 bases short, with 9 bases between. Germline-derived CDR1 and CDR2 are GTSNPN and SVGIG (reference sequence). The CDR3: CAWSVGEGAKNIQYF. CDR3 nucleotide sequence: TGTGCCTGGAGTGTAGGCGAGGGAGCCAAAAACATTCAGTACTTC.

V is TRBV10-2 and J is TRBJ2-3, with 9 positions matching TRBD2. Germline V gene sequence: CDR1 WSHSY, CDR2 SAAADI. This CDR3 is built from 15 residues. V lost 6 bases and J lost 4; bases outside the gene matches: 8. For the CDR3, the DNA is TGCGCCAGCAGCGACGGACTAGCGACCCCAGATACGCAGTATTTT. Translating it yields CASSDGLATPDTQYF.

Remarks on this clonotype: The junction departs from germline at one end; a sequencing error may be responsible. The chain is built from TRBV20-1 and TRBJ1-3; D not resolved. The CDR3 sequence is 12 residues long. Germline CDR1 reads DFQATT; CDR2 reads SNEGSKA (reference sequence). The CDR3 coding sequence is TGCAGTGCGAGATCCCCACCAAACACCGTATATTTT. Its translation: CSARSPPNTVYF.